The source of this TCR beta chain is a study of T cells in Graves' hyperthyroidism and ophthalmopathy. Study-wide points: A median roughly six months before onset, the model predicted ophthalmopathy.

Amplified TCR beta CDR3 regions came from RNA transcripts. First-round RT-PCR targeting the TCR CDR3 was performed with the HTBI primer set. A single record per CDR3 protein comes from TCRdb applying MiXCR to the multiplex PCR reads. The sample has about 260,000 distinct CDR3 sequences; around 15% are singletons. This clonotype came up many times. The antigen remains unidentified. Per germline, CDR1 MNHEY and CDR2 SMNVEV (reference sequence). V was clipped by 1 base and J by 1 base, with 15 bases between them. This CDR3 has 17 residues. Exclusion followed for patients with uncontrolled infection, other autoimmune disease, pregnancy or lactation. Extraction of PBMCs used roughly 9.6 ml of fresh peripheral blood.

This chain connects TRBV27 to TRBJ2-3; D may be TRBD2 (6 bases). The clonotype was recovered from a woman in her late teens or twenties with Graves' ophthalmopathy. The sequencing sample was made of blood. CDR3 DNA: TGTGCCAGCAGTTTATTGGTGGCGGGACGGGGCACAGATACGCAGTATTTT. Protein product: CASSLLVAGRGTDTQYF.